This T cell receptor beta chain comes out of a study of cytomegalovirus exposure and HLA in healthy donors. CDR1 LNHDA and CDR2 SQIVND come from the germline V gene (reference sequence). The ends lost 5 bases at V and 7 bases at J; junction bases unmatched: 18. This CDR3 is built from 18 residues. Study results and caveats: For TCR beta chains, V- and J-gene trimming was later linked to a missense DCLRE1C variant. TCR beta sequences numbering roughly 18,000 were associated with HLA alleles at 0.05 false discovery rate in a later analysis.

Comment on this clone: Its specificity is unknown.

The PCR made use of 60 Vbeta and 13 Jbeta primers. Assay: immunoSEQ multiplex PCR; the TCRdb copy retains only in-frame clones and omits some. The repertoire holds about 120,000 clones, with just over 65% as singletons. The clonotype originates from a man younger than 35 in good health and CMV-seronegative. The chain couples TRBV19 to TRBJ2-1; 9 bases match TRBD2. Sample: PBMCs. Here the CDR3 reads CASSQRVSVSSGKNEQFF. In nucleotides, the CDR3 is TGTGCCAGTAGTCAAAGGGTTTCGGTGTCTAGCGGGAAGAATGAGCAGTTCTTC.